The 32 T cell receptor beta chains presented below share a single source sample, sequenced in a study of post-analysis software for immune sequencing data. The antigens these receptors bind are not known. Libraries were made from TCR beta cDNA, and they carried unique molecular identifiers. In TCRdb, the PCR reads were re-called with MiXCR into one record per CDR3 protein. The sample holds around 770,000 distinct CDR3 sequences, 46% seen once. Study-wide results and limits: Higher frequency in patients than in controls was seen for roughly five TRBV segments, with TRBV5-6, TRBV5-1 and TRBV20-1 among them.

The source material was blood. The receptors come from a girl aged 5 to 17 with multiple sclerosis.

The chain uses TRBV20-1 and TRBJ2-1; D might be TRBD2 (6 bases). Between the trimmed V and J ends, which lost 2 bases and 2 bases, there was a span of 13 bases. From germline, CDR1 is DFQATT and CDR2 SNEGSKA (reference sequence). CDR3 size: 15 residues. In nucleotides, the CDR3 is TGCAGTGCTAGACGACTAGTTACTCCCTACAATGAGCAGTTCTTC. This gives the protein CSARRLVTPYNEQFF.

This sequence joins TRBV20-1 and TRBJ1-6, with D possibly TRBD1 on 6 matching bases. CDR3 length: 15 residues. Germline V gene lookup returns CDR1 DFQATT and CDR2 SNEGSKA (reference sequence). V lost 3 bases and J lost 8, with 17 bases in between. CDR3 residues: CSARGAGQGYSPLHF. CDR3 coding DNA: TGCAGTGCTAGGGGGGCAGGGCAGGGTTATTCACCCCTCCACTTT.

This clonotype has just a few counts. In DNA form, the CDR3 reads TGCGCCAGCAGTGAGTCGAAGCGGGACCCCTCCTACAATGAGCAGTTCTTC. Residues: CASSESKRDPSYNEQFF. J is TRBJ2-1 and V is TRBV10-2, with 7 bases identical to TRBD2. The V segment lost 0 bases and the J segment 0 bases; nucleotides outside the gene matches: 5. Germline values: CDR1 WSHSY, CDR2 SAAADI. This CDR3 contains 17 residues.

V is TRBV7-2 and J is TRBJ2-7; 13 bases fit TRBD2. Germline V gene data show CDR1 as SGHTA and CDR2 as FQGNSA. The length of the CDR3 is 13 residues. Losses at the gene ends were 9 bases for V and 1 base for J; bases not matched to a gene: 0. The CDR3 is CARGLAGSYEQYF. DNA for the CDR3: TGTGCCAGGGGACTAGCGGGATCCTACGAGCAGTACTTC. The full variable domain, completed using reference TRBV7-2 and TRBJ2-7, is GAGVSQSPSNKVTEKGKDVELRCDPISGHTALYWYRQSLGQGLEFLIYFQGNSAPDKSGLPSDRFSAERTGGSVSTLTIQRTQQEDSAVYLCARGLAGSYEQYFGPGTRLTVT.

V and J are TRBV11-1 and TRBJ2-4; D is uncertain. The end of the DNA aligns better with TRBJ2-7, so the J call may be wrong. CDR3 length equals 14 residues. CDR1 and CDR2 (germline): SGHAT, FQDESV (reference sequence). CDR3: CASTVNEDRGEQYF. CDR3 bases: TGTGCCAGCACCGTTAACGAGGATAGAGGCGAGCAGTACTTC.

This clonotype was detected only a few times. This chain links TRBV29-1 with TRBJ1-5; D might be TRBD1 (5 bases). Germline CDR1 reads SQVTM; CDR2 reads ANQGSEA. The V gene lost 6 bases and the J gene lost 4 bases, with 13 bases spanning the gap. The CDR3 contains 13 residues. The DNA of the CDR3 is TGCAGCGTGAAAGACAGAGTAAATCAGCCCCAGCATTTT. It translates to CSVKDRVNQPQHF.

This clonotype was recorded many times. This chain links TRBV29-1 with TRBJ2-7; tentative D call: TRBD2 (6 bases). This CDR3 has 12 residues. Germline CDR1 SQVTM, CDR2 ANQGSEA. In DNA form, the CDR3 reads TGCAGTGTGGGGGGTAGCTCCTACGAGCAGTACTTC. It translates to CSVGGSSYEQYF.

CDR3 sequence: CASSLYSGTGVYNEQFF. The CDR3 DNA sequence: TGTGCCAGCAGTTTATATTCCGGGACAGGGGTTTACAATGAGCAGTTCTTC. This chain links TRBV27 with TRBJ2-1, with 10 bases identical to TRBD1. This CDR3 spans 17 amino acids. Germline V lookup: CDR1 MNHEY, CDR2 SMNVEV (reference sequence). V shed 1 base, J shed 4 bases, and the junction held 7 bases outside the gene matches.

This clonotype was picked up a small number of times. The chain joins TRBV7-3 to TRBJ2-1, with D uncertain. V lost 2 bases to trimming and J lost 10 bases, with 12 bases between them. In germline, CDR1 is SGHTA, CDR2 FQGTGA. This CDR3 has 13 residues. CDR3 sequence (DNA): TGTGCCAGCAGCTTAGGCCCGACGACGGAGCAGTTCTTC. It specifies CASSLGPTTEQFF.

The CDR3 DNA is TGTGCCAGCAGTTTCGGTCAGGGAGGCAATGAGCAGTACTTC. This encodes CASSFGQGGNEQYF. The V call is TRBV12-3 or TRBV12-4, the J call TRBJ2-5, with D perhaps matching TRBD2 (6 bases). CDR3 length: 14 residues. Trimming cost V 3 bases and J 11 bases, with 19 bases left between them.

Points on this clonotype: A read error may account for a junction end that differs from germline. The chain employs TRBV20-1 and TRBJ2-7; TRBD2 matches at 8 bases. CDR3 length: 16 amino acids. The germline gives CDR1 DFQATT, CDR2 SNEGSKA (reference sequence). The CDR3 DNA sequence: TGCAGTGTTAGAGGCCTTTCTTTAGCGGGATCGGACGAGCAGTACTTC. Protein sequence: CSVRGLSLAGSDEQYF.

This clonotype was seen a handful of times. The chain has TRBV29-1 and TRBJ2-3, with TRBD1 matching 10 bases. The V and J ends lost 5 bases and 0 bases, in that order; junction bases with no gene match: 11. The germline V gene has CDR1 SQVTM and CDR2 ANQGSEA. The CDR3 covers 17 residues. In nucleotides, the CDR3 is TGCAGCGTTTCGGGACAGGGGAAAATAACTAGCACAGATACGCAGTATTTT. Its translation is CSVSGQGKITSTDTQYF.

The gene calls are TRBV27 and TRBJ1-5; the D is unclear. Germline assignment: CDR1 MNHEY and CDR2 SMNVEV (reference sequence). The CDR3 extends over 13 amino acids. V was clipped by 0 bases and J by 4 bases, with 4 bases between them. The CDR3 DNA reads TGTGCCAGCAGTTTATCGTGGAATCAGCCCCAGCATTTT. As protein: CASSLSWNQPQHF.

This rearrangement joins TRBV7-2 to TRBJ1-5, with a tentative D call TRBD1 (5 bases). CDR1 and CDR2 (germline): SGHTA, FQGNSA. V shed 1 base and J shed 4 bases, with 8 bases lying between them. This CDR3 contains 14 residues. CDR3 sequence reads: CASSLEWGNQPQHF. The CDR3 DNA reads TGTGCCAGCAGCTTAGAGTGGGGGAATCAGCCCCAGCATTTT. The full variable domain, with the rest looked up from reference TRBV7-2 and TRBJ1-5, is GAGVSQSPSNKVTEKGKDVELRCDPISGHTALYWYRQSLGQGLEFLIYFQGNSAPDKSGLPSDRFSAERTGGSVSTLTIQRTQQEDSAVYLCASSLEWGNQPQHFGDGTRLSIL.

The chain recombines TRBV28 with TRBJ2-2, with D unclear. The V gene's germline CDR1 is MDHEN and CDR2 SYDVKM. V gave up 4 bases and J gave up 3 bases, with 9 bases separating them. The CDR3 runs to 14 residues. The CDR3 bases are TGTGCCAGCAGTTCAATTACCTACACCGGGGAGCTGTTTTTT. Residues: CASSSITYTGELFF.

A few counts support this clonotype. This chain joins TRBV5-1 and TRBJ1-6; 7 bases match TRBD1. CDR3 size: 15 residues. Trimming removed 4 bases from V and 7 bases from J; junction bases left unmatched: 8. CDR1 is SGHRS, CDR2 YFSETQ, per germline. The CDR3 region is CASSISGTANSPLHF. In DNA, the CDR3 is TGCGCCAGCAGCATTTCCGGGACAGCGAATTCACCCCTCCACTTT.

Only one count was recorded for this clonotype. The genes are TRBV6-6 and TRBJ2-5; 10 nucleotides agree with TRBD1. Germline CDR1 is MNHNY and CDR2 is SVGAGI (reference sequence). This CDR3 has 14 amino acids. The ends lost 5 bases at V and 11 bases at J; junction bases unmatched: 11. Here the CDR3 DNA reads TGTGCCAGCAGTCCCCAGACAGGGGGCGGTGAGCAGTACTTC. Its translation: CASSPQTGGGEQYF.

The chain has TRBV20-1 and TRBJ2-1; D remains ambiguous. V was shortened by 2 bases and J by 12 bases, with 11 bases between the two germline ends. The CDR3 length is 11 residues. In germline, CDR1 is DFQATT, CDR2 SNEGSKA (reference sequence). This CDR3 is CSARSEIRQFF. CDR3 nucleotide sequence: TGCAGTGCTAGATCAGAAATTCGGCAGTTCTTC.

This clonotype was counted only a few times. The V gene is TRBV30, the J gene TRBJ2-7; no reliable D call. Trimming pared 0 bases from V and 2 bases from J, leaving 8 bases between. There are 13 residues in the CDR3. Germline lookup yields CDR1 GTSNPN and CDR2 SVGIG (reference sequence). CDR3 nucleotide sequence: TGTGCCTGGAGTGTAGTAACAACCTACGAGCAGTACTTC. Its protein product is CAWSVVTTYEQYF.

Only a few counts were recorded for this clonotype. The rearrangement joins TRBV29-1 to TRBJ2-5; no firm D call. V was trimmed by 7 bases and J by 4 bases, leaving 10 bases between them. Germline V CDR1 and CDR2: SQVTM, ANQGSEA. This CDR3 has 11 residues. The CDR3 region has the DNA TGCAGCGCCCGGAAAGCAGAGACCCAGTACTTC. Residues: CSARKAETQYF.

The V and J genes are TRBV5-1 and TRBJ2-7; 9 bases agree with TRBD1. The J call could be wrong; TRBJ2-5 is a better fit for the DNA end. In germline, CDR1 is SGHRS, CDR2 YFSETQ. The CDR3 is 16 amino acids. CDR3 coding DNA: TGCGCCAGCGGACGGGACAGGGACGGGAGAAAAGAGACCCAGTACTTC. Translated, it gives CASGRDRDGRKETQYF.

The V and J genes are TRBV7-2 and TRBJ2-1, with 7 bases fitting TRBD1. The CDR3 is 16 residues long. Germline V CDR1 and CDR2: SGHTA, FQGNSA. The trim removed 1 base at V and 6 bases at J, leaving 9 bases unmatched. The chain's CDR3 is CASSLGFRGRLNEQFF. DNA for the CDR3: TGTGCCAGCAGCTTAGGCTTCAGGGGGAGACTCAATGAGCAGTTCTTC.

The V and J genes are TRBV29-1 and TRBJ1-4; D uncertain. Trimming pared 4 bases from V and 5 bases from J, leaving 17 bases between. CDR3 length: 15 residues. Germline V gene data show CDR1 as SQVTM and CDR2 as ANQGSEA. CDR3 residues: CSVGTSGSNNEKLFF. CDR3 in DNA: TGCAGCGTTGGGACTAGCGGGAGCAACAATGAAAAACTGTTTTTT. The variable domain in full, with the rest retrieved from reference TRBV29-1 and TRBJ1-4, is SAVISQKPSRDICQRGTSLTIQCQVDSQVTMMFWYRQQPGQSLTLIATANQGSEATYESGFVIDKFPISRPNLTFSTLTVSNMSPEDSSIYLCSVGTSGSNNEKLFFGSGTQLSVL.

The genes are TRBV20-1 and TRBJ2-1, with D hard to call. The CDR3 is 13 residues long. Trimming took 6 bases from V and 2 from J, leaving 11 bases between them. Germline-derived CDR1 and CDR2 are DFQATT and SNEGSKA (reference sequence). For the CDR3, the DNA is TGCAGTGCGTCATCGGGCGCCTACAATGAGCAGTTCTTC. This sequence encodes CSASSGAYNEQFF.

This clonotype has just one count. This rearrangement joins TRBV29-1 to TRBJ2-2, with 11 bases identical to TRBD2. This CDR3 contains 15 residues. CDR1 SQVTM and CDR2 ANQGSEA come from the germline V gene. V was pared by 6 bases and J by 1 base, with 4 bases of the junction left unmatched. The DNA for the CDR3 is TGCAGCGTGGACCTAGCGGGAGGGAACACCGGGGAGCTGTTTTTT. Its protein product is CSVDLAGGNTGELFF.

This clonotype was seen a single time. No conserved phenylalanine or tryptophan ends this CDR3, so it is likely a read error. This chain uses TRBV15 with TRBJ2-2, with 10 positions matching TRBD2. Germline trimming cut 0 bases from V and 0 bases from J; bases unmatched to any gene: 13. This CDR3 is built from 21 residues. The germline CDR1 and CDR2 sequences are LNHNV and YYDKDF (reference sequence). The CDR3 region is CATSRDVAASGRLANTGELFV. DNA for the CDR3: TGTGCCACCAGCAGAGATGTAGCGGCTAGCGGGAGACTGGCGAACACCGGGGAGCTGTTTGTT.

The genes are TRBV7-9 and TRBJ1-4; 7 bases map to TRBD1. This CDR3 is 14 amino acids long. After removal of 4 bases from V and 10 bases from J, the junction contained 9 bases not matched to a gene. CDR1 SEHNR and CDR2 FQNEAQ come from the germline V gene (reference sequence). Written as DNA, the CDR3 is TGTGCCAGCAGCTCCGCAGGGGGAAGTGGAAAACTGTTTTTT. Translating it yields CASSSAGGSGKLFF.

J is TRBJ2-5 and V is TRBV30; the D gene is possibly TRBD1 (6 bases). CDR3 size: 13 residues. V was trimmed by 2 bases and J by 11 bases, leaving 18 bases between them. The germline V gene encodes CDR1 GTSNPN and CDR2 SVGIG (reference sequence). As DNA, the CDR3 is TGTGCCTGGAGTAAGACAGGTCCGTGGGAGCAGTACTTC. Protein: CAWSKTGPWEQYF.

This chain connects TRBV12-3 or TRBV12-4 to TRBJ1-2; 8 bases are shared with TRBD1. The J segment lost 2 bases and the V segment lost 3 bases, leaving 5 bases of the junction unmatched. The CDR3 extends over 15 amino acids. The CDR3 region has the DNA TGTGCCAGCAGTTTTGGACAGGGAAACAACTATGGCTACACCTTC. This translates into CASSFGQGNNYGYTF.

The chain couples TRBV6-4 to TRBJ1-2, with 11 bases identical to TRBD1. J gave up 8 bases and V 8 bases, and 13 bases lay outside the gene matches. Germline values: CDR1 MRHNA, CDR2 SNTAGT. This CDR3 is built from 15 residues. In DNA form, the CDR3 reads TGTGCCAGCCGATCTGGACAGGGGGCCGTCGACGGCTACACCTTC. It specifies CASRSGQGAVDGYTF.

The V call is TRBV12-3 or TRBV12-4, the J call TRBJ2-3; the D is unclear. There are 11 residues in the CDR3. Between the trimmed V and J ends, which lost 7 bases and 4 bases, there was a span of 6 bases. CDR3 DNA: TGTGCCAGCACAGAGGCAGATACGCAGTATTTT. Protein sequence: CASTEADTQYF.

V usage is TRBV20-1 and J usage is TRBJ1-5; D is uncertain. The CDR3 has 14 residues. Germline values: CDR1 DFQATT, CDR2 SNEGSKA (reference sequence). Trimming cost V 3 bases and J 0 bases, with 9 bases left between them. CDR3 residues: CSASFGDSNQPQHF. The CDR3 DNA follows: TGCAGTGCTAGCTTCGGCGATAGCAATCAGCCCCAGCATTTT.